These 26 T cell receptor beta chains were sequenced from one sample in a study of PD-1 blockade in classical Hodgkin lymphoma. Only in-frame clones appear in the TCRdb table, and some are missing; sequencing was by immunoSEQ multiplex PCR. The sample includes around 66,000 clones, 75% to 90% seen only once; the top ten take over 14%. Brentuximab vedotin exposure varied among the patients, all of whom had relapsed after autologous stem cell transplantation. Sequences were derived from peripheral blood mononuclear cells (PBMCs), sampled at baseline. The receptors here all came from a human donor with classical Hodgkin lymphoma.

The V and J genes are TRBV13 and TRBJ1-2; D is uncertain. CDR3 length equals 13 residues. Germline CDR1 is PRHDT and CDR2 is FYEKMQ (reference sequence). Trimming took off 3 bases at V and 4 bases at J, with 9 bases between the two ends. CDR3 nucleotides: TGTGCCAGCAGCTTTGGGGAGGGCTATGGCTACACCTTC. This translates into CASSFGEGYGYTF.

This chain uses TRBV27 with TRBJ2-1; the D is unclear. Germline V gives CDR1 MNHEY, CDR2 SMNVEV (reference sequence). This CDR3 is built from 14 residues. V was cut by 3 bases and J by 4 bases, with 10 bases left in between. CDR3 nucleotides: TGTGCCAGCAGTTTTAGTCAGTTGTACAATGAGCAGTTCTTC. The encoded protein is CASSFSQLYNEQFF.

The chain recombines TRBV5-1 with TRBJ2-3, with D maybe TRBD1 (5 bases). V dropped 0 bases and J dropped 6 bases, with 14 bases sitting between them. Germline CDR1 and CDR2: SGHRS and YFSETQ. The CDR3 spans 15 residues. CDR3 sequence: CASSLVSGMGDTQYF. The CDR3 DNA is TGCGCCAGCAGCTTGGTTTCAGGGATGGGGGATACGCAGTATTTT.

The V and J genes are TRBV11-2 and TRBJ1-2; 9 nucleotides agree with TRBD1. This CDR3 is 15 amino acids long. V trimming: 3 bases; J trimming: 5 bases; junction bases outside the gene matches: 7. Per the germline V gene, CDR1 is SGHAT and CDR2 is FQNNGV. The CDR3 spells CASSLGDRVHYGYTF. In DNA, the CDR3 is TGTGCCAGCAGCTTGGGGGACAGGGTCCATTATGGCTACACCTTC.

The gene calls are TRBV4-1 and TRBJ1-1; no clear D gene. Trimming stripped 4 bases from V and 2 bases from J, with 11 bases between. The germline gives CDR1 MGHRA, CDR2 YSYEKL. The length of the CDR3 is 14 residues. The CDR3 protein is CASSPTSLNTEAFF. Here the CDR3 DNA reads TGCGCCAGCAGCCCAACTTCGCTCAACACTGAAGCTTTCTTT.

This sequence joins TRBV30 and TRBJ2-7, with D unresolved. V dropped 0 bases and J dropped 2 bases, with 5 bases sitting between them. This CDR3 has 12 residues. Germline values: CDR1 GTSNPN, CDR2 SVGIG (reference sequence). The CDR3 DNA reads TGTGCCTGGAGTGTACTCCCCTACGAGCAGTACTTC. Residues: CAWSVLPYEQYF.

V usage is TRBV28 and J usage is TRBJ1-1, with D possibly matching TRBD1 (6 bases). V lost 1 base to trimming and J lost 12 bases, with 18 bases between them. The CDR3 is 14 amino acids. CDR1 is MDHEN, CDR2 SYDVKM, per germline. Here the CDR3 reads CASSLLAPGRGTFF. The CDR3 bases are TGTGCCAGCAGTTTATTGGCGCCTGGCAGGGGAACTTTCTTT.

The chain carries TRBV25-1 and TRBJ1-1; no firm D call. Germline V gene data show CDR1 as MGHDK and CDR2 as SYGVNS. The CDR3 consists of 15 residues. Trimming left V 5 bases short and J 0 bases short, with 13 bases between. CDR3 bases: TGTGCCAGCAGTCTGAGGGCCAGTCTGAACACTGAAGCTTTCTTT. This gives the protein CASSLRASLNTEAFF. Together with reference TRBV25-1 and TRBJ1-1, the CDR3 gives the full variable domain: EADIYQTPRYLVIGTGKKITLECSQTMGHDKMYWYQQDPGMELHLIHYSYGVNSTEKGDLSSESTVSRIRTEHFPLTLESARPSHTSQYLCASSLRASLNTEAFFGQGTRLTVV.

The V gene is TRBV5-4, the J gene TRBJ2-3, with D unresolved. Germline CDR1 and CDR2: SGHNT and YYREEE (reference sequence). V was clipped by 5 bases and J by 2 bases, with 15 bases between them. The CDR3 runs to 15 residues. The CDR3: CASRKTPGYTDTQYF. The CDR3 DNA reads TGTGCCAGCAGGAAAACCCCGGGTTACACAGATACGCAGTATTTT. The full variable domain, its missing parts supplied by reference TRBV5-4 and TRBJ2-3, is ETGVTQSPTHLIKTRGQQVTLRCSSQSGHNTVSWYQQALGQGPQFIFQYYREEENGRGNFPPRFSGLQFPNYSSELNVNALELDDSALYLCASRKTPGYTDTQYFGPGTRLTVL.

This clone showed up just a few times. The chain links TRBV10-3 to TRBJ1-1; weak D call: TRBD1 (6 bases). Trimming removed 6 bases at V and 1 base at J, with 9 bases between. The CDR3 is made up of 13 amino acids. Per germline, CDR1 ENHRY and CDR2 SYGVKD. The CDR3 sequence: CAIRPGQNTEAFF. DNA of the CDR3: TGTGCCATCAGGCCGGGACAGAACACTGAAGCTTTCTTT.

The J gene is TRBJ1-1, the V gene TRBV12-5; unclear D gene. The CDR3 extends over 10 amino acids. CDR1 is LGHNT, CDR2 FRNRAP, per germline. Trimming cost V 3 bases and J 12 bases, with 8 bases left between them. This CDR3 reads CASGFLFTFF. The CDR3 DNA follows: TGTGCTAGTGGTTTCCTTTTCACTTTCTTT.

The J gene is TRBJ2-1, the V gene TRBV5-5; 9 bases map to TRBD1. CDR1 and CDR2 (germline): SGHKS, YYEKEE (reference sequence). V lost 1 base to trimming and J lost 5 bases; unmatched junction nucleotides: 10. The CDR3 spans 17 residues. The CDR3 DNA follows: TGTGCCAGCAGCTTGCCGATCCGGGACAGGGCTGACAATGAGCAGTTCTTC. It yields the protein CASSLPIRDRADNEQFF. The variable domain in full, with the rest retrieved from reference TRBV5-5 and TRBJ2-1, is DAGVTQSPTHLIKTRGQQVTLRCSPISGHKSVSWYQQVLGQGPQFIFQYYEKEERGRGNFPDRFSARQFPNYSSELNVNALLLGDSALYLCASSLPIRDRADNEQFFGPGTRLTVL.

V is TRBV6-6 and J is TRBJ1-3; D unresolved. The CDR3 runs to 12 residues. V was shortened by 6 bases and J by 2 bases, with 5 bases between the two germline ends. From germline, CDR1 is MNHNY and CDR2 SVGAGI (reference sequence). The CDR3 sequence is CASRQAGNTIYF. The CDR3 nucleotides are TGTGCCAGCAGGCAAGCTGGAAACACCATATATTTT.

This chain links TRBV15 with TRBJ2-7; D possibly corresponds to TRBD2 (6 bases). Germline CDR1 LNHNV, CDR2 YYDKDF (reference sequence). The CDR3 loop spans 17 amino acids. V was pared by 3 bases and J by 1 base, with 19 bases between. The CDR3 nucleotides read TGTGCCACCAGCAGTGTGGTTGGGGGGAATGGTTCCTACGAGCAGTACTTC. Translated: CATSSVVGGNGSYEQYF.

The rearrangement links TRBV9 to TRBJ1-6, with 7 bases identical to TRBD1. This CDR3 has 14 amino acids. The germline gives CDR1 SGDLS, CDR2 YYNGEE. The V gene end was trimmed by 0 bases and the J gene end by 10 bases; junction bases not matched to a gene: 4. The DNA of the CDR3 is TGTGCCAGCAGCGTAGGACAGGGTGGGTCACCCCTCCACTTT. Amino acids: CASSVGQGGSPLHF. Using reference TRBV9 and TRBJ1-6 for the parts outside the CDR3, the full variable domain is DSGVTQTPKHLITATGQRVTLRCSPRSGDLSVYWYQQSLDQGLQFLIQYYNGEERAKGNILERFSAQQFPDLHSELNLSSLELGDSALYFCASSVGQGGSPLHFGNGTRLTVT.

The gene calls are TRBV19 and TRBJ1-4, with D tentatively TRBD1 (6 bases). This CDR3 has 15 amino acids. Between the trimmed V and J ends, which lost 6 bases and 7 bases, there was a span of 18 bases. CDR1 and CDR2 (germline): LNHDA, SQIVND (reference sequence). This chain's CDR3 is CASSLVGAGVEKLFF. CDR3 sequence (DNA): TGTGCCAGTAGCCTCGTAGGGGCAGGGGTTGAAAAACTGTTTTTT.

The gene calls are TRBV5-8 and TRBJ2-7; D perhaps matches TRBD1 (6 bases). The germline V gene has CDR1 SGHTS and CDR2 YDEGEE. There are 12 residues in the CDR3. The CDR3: CAVRGQSYEQYF. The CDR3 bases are TGTGCTGTCCGAGGACAGTCCTACGAGCAGTACTTC.

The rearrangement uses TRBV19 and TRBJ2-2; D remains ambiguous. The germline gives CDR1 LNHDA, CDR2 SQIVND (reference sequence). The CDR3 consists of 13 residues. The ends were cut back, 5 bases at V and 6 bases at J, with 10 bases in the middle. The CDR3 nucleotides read TGTGCCAGTAGTTTCCCCGCAGCCGGGGAGCTGTTTTTT. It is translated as CASSFPAAGELFF.

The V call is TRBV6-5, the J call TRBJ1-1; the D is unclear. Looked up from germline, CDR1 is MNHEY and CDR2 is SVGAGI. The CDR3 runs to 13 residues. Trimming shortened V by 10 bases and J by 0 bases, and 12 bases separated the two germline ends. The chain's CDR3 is CATLTPLNTEAFF. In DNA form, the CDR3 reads TGTGCCACCCTCACACCGCTGAACACTGAAGCTTTCTTT.

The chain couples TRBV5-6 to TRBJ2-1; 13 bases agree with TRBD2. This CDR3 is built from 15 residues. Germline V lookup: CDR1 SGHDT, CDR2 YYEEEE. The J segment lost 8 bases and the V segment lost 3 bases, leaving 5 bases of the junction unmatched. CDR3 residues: CASSSLAGGPHEQFF. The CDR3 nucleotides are TGTGCCAGCAGCTCACTAGCGGGGGGGCCCCATGAGCAGTTCTTC.

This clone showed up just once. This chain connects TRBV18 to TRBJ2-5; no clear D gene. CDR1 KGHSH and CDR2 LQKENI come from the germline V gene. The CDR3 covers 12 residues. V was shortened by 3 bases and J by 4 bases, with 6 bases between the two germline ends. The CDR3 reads CASSPLGETQYF. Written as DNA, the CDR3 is TGTGCCAGCTCACCCCTAGGAGAGACCCAGTACTTC.

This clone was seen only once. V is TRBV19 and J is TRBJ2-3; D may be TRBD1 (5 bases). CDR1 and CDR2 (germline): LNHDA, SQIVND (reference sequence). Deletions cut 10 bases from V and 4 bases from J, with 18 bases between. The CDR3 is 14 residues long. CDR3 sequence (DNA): TGTGCCACTACCAACCAGGGATTTCCAGATACGCAGTATTTT. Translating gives CATTNQGFPDTQYF.

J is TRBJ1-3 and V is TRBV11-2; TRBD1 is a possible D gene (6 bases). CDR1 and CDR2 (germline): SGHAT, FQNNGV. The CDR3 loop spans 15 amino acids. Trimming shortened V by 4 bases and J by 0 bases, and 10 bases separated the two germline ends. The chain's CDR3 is CASSWRTDSGNTIYF. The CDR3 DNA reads TGTGCCAGCAGCTGGAGGACAGACTCTGGAAACACCATATATTTT.

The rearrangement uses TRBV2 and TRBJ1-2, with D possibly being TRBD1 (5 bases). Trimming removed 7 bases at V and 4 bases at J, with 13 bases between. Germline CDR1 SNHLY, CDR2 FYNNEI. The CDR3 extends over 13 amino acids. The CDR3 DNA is TGTGCCAGCACAATGGGGGTACGCTATGGCTACACCTTC. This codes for CASTMGVRYGYTF.

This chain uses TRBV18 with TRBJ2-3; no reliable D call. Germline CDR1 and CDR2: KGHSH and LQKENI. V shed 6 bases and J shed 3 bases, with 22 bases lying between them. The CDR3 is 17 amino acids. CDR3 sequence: CASSPKQSAFTTDTQYF. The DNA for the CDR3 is TGTGCCAGCTCGCCTAAACAGAGTGCCTTCACGACAGATACGCAGTATTTT.

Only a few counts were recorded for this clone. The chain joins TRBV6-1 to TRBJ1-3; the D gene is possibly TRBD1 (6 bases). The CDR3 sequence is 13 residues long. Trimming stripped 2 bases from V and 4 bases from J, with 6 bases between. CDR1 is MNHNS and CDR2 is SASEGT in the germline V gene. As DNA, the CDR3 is TGTGCCAGCAGTGAAACAGGGGGAAACACCATATATTTT. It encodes CASSETGGNTIYF.